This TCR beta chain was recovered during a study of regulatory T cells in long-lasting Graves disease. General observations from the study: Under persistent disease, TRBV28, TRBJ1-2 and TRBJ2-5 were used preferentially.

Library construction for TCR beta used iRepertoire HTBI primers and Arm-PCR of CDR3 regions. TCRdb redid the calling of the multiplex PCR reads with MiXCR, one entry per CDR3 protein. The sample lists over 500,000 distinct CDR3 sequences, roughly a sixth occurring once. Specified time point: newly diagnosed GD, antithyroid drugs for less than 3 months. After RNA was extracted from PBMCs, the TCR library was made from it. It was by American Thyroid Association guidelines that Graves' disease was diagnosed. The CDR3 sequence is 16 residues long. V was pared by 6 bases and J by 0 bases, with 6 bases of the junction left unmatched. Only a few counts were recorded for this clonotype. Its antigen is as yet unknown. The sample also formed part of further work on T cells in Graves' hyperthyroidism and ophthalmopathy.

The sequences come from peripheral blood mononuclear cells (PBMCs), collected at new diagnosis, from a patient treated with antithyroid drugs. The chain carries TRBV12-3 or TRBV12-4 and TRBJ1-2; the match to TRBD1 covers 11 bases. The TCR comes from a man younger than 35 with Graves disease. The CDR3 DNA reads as TGTGCCAGCAGCCGTCCGGGACAGGGGGCTAACTATGGCTACACCTTC. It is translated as CASSRPGQGANYGYTF.